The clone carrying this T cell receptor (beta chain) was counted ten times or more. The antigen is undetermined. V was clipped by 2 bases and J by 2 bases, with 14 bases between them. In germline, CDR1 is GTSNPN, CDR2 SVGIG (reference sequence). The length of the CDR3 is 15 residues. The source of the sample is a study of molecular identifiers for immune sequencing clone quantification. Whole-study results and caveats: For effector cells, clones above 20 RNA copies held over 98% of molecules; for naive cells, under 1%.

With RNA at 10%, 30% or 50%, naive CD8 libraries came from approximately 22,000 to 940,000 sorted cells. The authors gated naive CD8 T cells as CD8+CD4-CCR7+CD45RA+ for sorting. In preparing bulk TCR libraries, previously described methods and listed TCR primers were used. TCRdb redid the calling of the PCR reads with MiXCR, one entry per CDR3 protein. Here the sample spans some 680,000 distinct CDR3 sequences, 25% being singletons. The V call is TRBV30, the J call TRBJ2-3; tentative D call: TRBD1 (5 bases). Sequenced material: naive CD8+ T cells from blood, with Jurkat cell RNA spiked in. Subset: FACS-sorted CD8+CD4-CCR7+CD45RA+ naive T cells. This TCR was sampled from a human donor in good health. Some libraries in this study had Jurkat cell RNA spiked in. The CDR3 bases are TGTGCCTGGAGTCAGGGTGTTATTATCACAGATACGCAGTATTTT. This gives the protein CAWSQGVIITDTQYF.